This T cell receptor beta chain was identified during a study of blood T cell repertoires in COVID-19 (dated by TCRdb to 2020 to 2022). Study-wide context: The collaborator samples originated in the United States, Italy and Spain and spanned the acute and convalescent phases of COVID-19. Sample metadata almost always included a de-identified subject ID, COVID-19 status, age in years and sex. Where HLA class I and class II types were available, the types were taken from metadata supplied by the sample provider, not from assay-based typing. The prospective study material was composed of cDNA or gDNA derived from T cells, B-cell-depleted T cells, or PBMCs. Subjects who had been exposed to COVID-19, were actively infected with it, or had recovered from it provided the deeply sampled blood TCRbeta repertoires that made up the dataset. The samples were drawn from two sources: the first 160 participants of the ongoing ImmuneRACE study, and 1,254 subjects contributed by 6 global collaborators. A freely available public database, intended as a resource for researchers studying the immune response to SARS-CoV-2, is where the repertoires were released.

TCRbeta CDR3 regions were amplified from genomic DNA using the immunoSEQ Assay, a bias-controlled multiplex PCR. In the source study's methods: Within the assay, amplification of reference gene primers was used to estimate how many nucleated cells each sample contained. To quantify the absolute abundance of each unique TCRbeta CDR3 rearrangement, sequence reads were collapsed and filtered. For each sample, productive Simpson clonality was calculated as the square root of Simpson's diversity index over productive rearrangements. TCRdb retrieved this table from immuneACCESS and kept in-frame rearrangements only. Not all clones are present; in checked studies, unresolved V genes account for under half, and no reason is known for the remainder. The V and J calls and clone size were taken over from that table, and D and trimming were inferred from the DNA. For this sample the table gives about 140,000 clones, of which approximately 80% were detected only once. 1.9% of the sample belongs to the ten largest clones.

Comment on this clone: Its specific antigen is unknown. Base qualities were left out, and no much larger clone turns up one base away.

Each collaborating institution followed its own protocols to collect whole blood in K2EDTA tubes. For TCRbeta analysis, collaborators shipped samples in one of three forms: frozen whole blood, isolated PBMCs, or DNA extracted from either of those sample types. From cysteine to phenylalanine, the CDR3 is 16 amino acids long. Solely the CDR3 DNA is kept, with 48 bases framed from the first base. Germline trimming amounts to 0 bases on V and 10 bases on J, with 9 as the count of junction bases outside the gene matches. CDR1 and CDR2, looked up from the germline V gene (reference sequence), are SGHNT and YYREEE. The investigation overall reported the following: How much clinical and demographic metadata was included differed by source and by participant, and the metadata was provided uncurated.

The origin of this receptor is an older woman with acute or convalescent COVID-19. This chain joins TRBV5-4 to TRBJ2-1, with 11 middle bases fitting TRBD2. Sequencing used peripheral blood. Read as DNA, the sequence is TGTGCCAGCAGCTTGGCCGGGACTAGCGGTTTAGGGGAGCAGTTCTTC. This yields the protein CASSLAGTSGLGEQFF.